This T cell receptor beta chain is from a study of post-analysis software for immune sequencing data (dated by TCRdb to 2013 to 2016). Context from the whole study: Relapsing-remitting, secondary progressive and progressive-relapsing multiple sclerosis were recorded as disease courses, and subtype annotation was lacking for some patients. Patient repertoires were compared against 11 previously published healthy control repertoires from donors aged about 6 to 25 years. A subset of samples was prepared in parallel using single-end sample barcoding, then pooled and co-amplified after Illumina adapter ligation. General findings and caveats noted by the study authors: Direct clustering with F measure showed strong co-clustering of samples prepared in the same batch, prompting a batch-effect correction. Normalized Chao1 diversity was significantly lower in multiple sclerosis patients than controls, suggesting substantial peripheral T-cell clonal expansion. Significantly higher frequencies in patients than in controls were found for roughly 5 TRBV segments, including TRBV5-6, TRBV5-1 and TRBV20-1. The control group was slightly older than the multiple sclerosis patient group.

To demonstrate the VDJtools post-analysis software, TCR beta repertoires were profiled from the peripheral blood of more than ten young patients with multiple sclerosis. The multiple sclerosis patients were children and adolescents ranging in age from about 6 to 16 years. The library was built by means of PCR. Instrument used: Illumina HiSeq 2500. To reduce PCR and sequencing biases, unique molecular identifiers were built into the TCR beta cDNA libraries. Per 1 to 10 million input T cells, roughly 0.5 million cDNA molecules were obtained, such that each molecule approximated one T cell. The same protocol used for the earlier healthy control dataset was applied to prepare and sequence the patient libraries. Samples belonging to the same batch were prepared together, multiplexed and sequenced on a shared HiSeq lane. In the source study's methods: Raw barcoded reads were processed with MIGEC, and single-read molecular identifier groups were discarded before consensus assembly and CDR3 extraction. VDJtools was used for post-analysis of the clonotype tables, and diversity was normalized by down-sampling every dataset to the size of the smallest sample. To correct batch-related cross-sample contamination, repertoire overlap clustering matched CDR3 amino acid sequences but not nucleotide sequences. TCRdb reprocessed the public reads (quality trimming at Q25 with fastp, clone calling with MiXCR) and kept in-frame beta chains. Every entry covers one CDR3 protein and lists the most common genes and DNA from its rows. The V and J calls shown here were made by TCRdb, not taken from the authors' results. The sample table lists approximately 360,000 distinct CDR3 sequences, around a third of them with a count of one. Roughly 13% of the sample lies in the top ten.

From the germline V gene (reference sequence), CDR1 is MNHEY and CDR2 is SMNVEV. The CDR3 numbers 13 residues from cysteine through phenylalanine. The kept DNA is CDR3 alone, 39 bases in frame from the first base. V loses 5 bases of germline sequence and J loses 13 bases, and the interval between the two ends is 18 bases. Notes on this clonotype: It lacks a known antigen. There are no base qualities to consult, and no much larger clone falls within one base.

The chain is encoded by TRBV27 joined to TRBJ2-4; TRBD1 is perhaps the D gene, given 5 matching bases. The TCR sequence derives from a girl aged 10 to 17 with multiple sclerosis. What was sequenced was blood. This receptor carries the CDR3 CASSPTNLTEQYF. The nucleotide sequence is TGTGCCAGCAGTCCCACCAACCTGACAGAGCAGTACTTC.